This T cell receptor beta chain was sequenced during a study of control samples from healthy donors and cancer patients. Method: immunoSEQ multiplex PCR; TCRdb's copy keeps in-frame clones and lacks some. Found here are roughly 130,000 clones, around 90% of them singletons; the top ten hold roughly 7.8%. The specimen sequenced was blood. The source of this sequence is a young man in good health.

CDR3 protein: CASSVVPAPPTILGNTIYF. The CDR3 region has the DNA TGTGCCAGCAGCGTAGTGCCCGCACCCCCAACAATACTTGGAAACACCATATATTTT. The rearrangement joins TRBV9 to TRBJ1-3; D gene uncertain. The germline V and J ends were trimmed by 0 bases and 3 bases, with 22 bases remaining between them. CDR1 is SGDLS, CDR2 YYNGEE, per germline. The CDR3 runs to 19 residues.